A single sample is the source of the 25 T cell receptor beta chains below, sequenced in a study of OX40 agonist ivuxolimab in advanced cancers. The table came from immunoSEQ multiplex PCR; TCRdb's copy has only in-frame clones and leaves some out. This table holds about 94,000 clones, about nine tenths found once. Sequencing used CD4+ or CD8+ T cells sorted from blood, obtained in a trial of the OX40 agonist ivuxolimab. These TCRs come from an adult with an advanced solid tumor such as melanoma, head and neck, liver or kidney cancer.

The chain carries TRBV9 and TRBJ1-1; no firm D call. Trimming stripped 4 bases from V and 3 bases from J, with 16 bases between. Germline V gives CDR1 SGDLS, CDR2 YYNGEE. The CDR3 loop spans 15 amino acids. DNA of the CDR3: TGTGCCAGCAGCCCGCATCAAAACGGGTACACTGAAGCTTTCTTT. Residues: CASSPHQNGYTEAFF.

This chain links TRBV4-1 with TRBJ1-1, with 7 bases aligning to TRBD1. The CDR3 is 15 amino acids. J lost 1 base, V lost 2 bases, and 4 bases had no gene match. Germline CDR1 is MGHRA and CDR2 is YSYEKL. CDR3 in amino acids: CASSQPGTENTEAFF. CDR3 nucleotides: TGCGCCAGCAGCCAACCGGGGACAGAGAACACTGAAGCTTTCTTT.

This clone occurred once. The chain carries TRBV11-2 and TRBJ2-3; the match to TRBD2 covers 8 bases. Germline-derived CDR1 and CDR2 are SGHAT and FQNNGV. CDR3 length: 17 residues. V gave up 7 bases and J gave up 6 bases; unmatched junction bases: 18. In nucleotides, the CDR3 is TGTGCCAGCACCCGACCCCCAGCGGGGGCGCTAGGGGATACGCAGTATTTT. Translated: CASTRPPAGALGDTQYF. Combining the CDR3 with reference TRBV11-2 and TRBJ2-3 gives the whole variable domain EAGVAQSPRYKIIEKRQSVAFWCNPISGHATLYWYQQILGQGPKLLIQFQNNGVVDDSQLPKDRFSAERLKGVDSTLKIQPAKLEDSAVYLCASTRPPAGALGDTQYFGPGTRLTVL.

The chain carries TRBV5-6 and TRBJ1-5; 9 bases are shared with TRBD1. V shed 3 bases, J shed 4 bases, and the junction held 5 bases outside the gene matches. CDR3 length equals 15 residues. CDR1 is SGHDT, CDR2 YYEEEE, per germline. The CDR3 DNA follows: TGTGCCAGCAGCTCCAGACAGGGGGTTAATCAGCCCCAGCATTTT. This sequence encodes CASSSRQGVNQPQHF.

This clone was counted between two and nine times. V gene TRBV18 combines with J gene TRBJ2-1, with 10 bases matching TRBD2. CDR1 and CDR2 (germline): KGHSH, LQKENI. The CDR3 spans 17 residues. The V gene end was trimmed by 2 bases and the J gene end by 2 bases; junction bases not matched to a gene: 6. The CDR3 DNA sequence: TGTGCCAGCTCACCAGTGATAGCGGGGGGTCCCTACAATGAGCAGTTCTTC. This encodes CASSPVIAGGPYNEQFF.

The chain joins TRBV11-2 to TRBJ2-1; D possibly uses TRBD1 or TRBD2 (5 bases each). The CDR3 is made up of 12 amino acids. V was cut by 8 bases and J by 9 bases, with 14 bases left in between. The germline CDR1 and CDR2 sequences are SGHAT and FQNNGV. The CDR3 sequence is CASQAWGTEQFF. In DNA form, the CDR3 reads TGTGCCAGCCAGGCGTGGGGGACTGAGCAGTTCTTC.

The chain has TRBV6-1 and TRBJ2-5; 12 bases agree with TRBD2. The CDR3 covers 14 residues. Germline assignment: CDR1 MNHNS and CDR2 SASEGT. J was trimmed by 5 bases and V by 8 bases; bases with no gene match: 6. The CDR3 coding sequence is TGTGCCAGCGCGCGGACTAGCGGGGTGGAGACCCAGTACTTC. This sequence encodes CASARTSGVETQYF.

This clone was seen only a few times. The rearrangement joins TRBV6-6 to TRBJ1-2; no reliable D call. Trimming stripped 5 bases from V and 5 bases from J, with 12 bases between. The length of the CDR3 is 13 residues. Germline values: CDR1 MNHNY, CDR2 SVGAGI (reference sequence). The CDR3 sequence: CASSGVPGYGYTF. The CDR3 region has the DNA TGTGCCAGCAGTGGGGTACCGGGGTATGGCTACACCTTC.

This chain joins TRBV19 and TRBJ2-7; D unclear. CDR1 and CDR2 (germline): LNHDA, SQIVND (reference sequence). The V gene lost 5 bases and the J gene lost 2 bases, with 4 bases spanning the gap. The length of the CDR3 is 11 residues. The CDR3 loop is CASSVAYEQYF. CDR3 DNA sequence: TGTGCCAGTAGTGTCGCCTACGAGCAGTACTTC.

V usage is TRBV27 and J usage is TRBJ1-1; D may be TRBD1 (6 bases). From germline, CDR1 is MNHEY and CDR2 SMNVEV (reference sequence). This CDR3 contains 18 residues. Trimming took off 5 bases at V and 4 bases at J, with 26 bases between the two ends. The CDR3 reads CASSTPTGFGPSGTEAFF. Here the CDR3 DNA reads TGTGCCAGCAGTACGCCCACAGGGTTTGGGCCGTCGGGCACTGAAGCTTTCTTT.

DNA for the CDR3: TGTGCCAGCAGCCCCCGGGGACAGGGATACAATGAGCAGTTCTTC. Amino acid sequence: CASSPRGQGYNEQFF. V and J are TRBV6-5 and TRBJ2-1; 9 nucleotides line up with TRBD1. The length of the CDR3 is 15 residues. The germline gives CDR1 MNHEY, CDR2 SVGAGI. Trimming took 6 bases from V and 4 from J; bases not matched to a gene: 7.

The V call is TRBV5-8, the J call TRBJ1-3; no clear D gene. CDR3 length equals 16 residues. Trimming took 1 base from V and 0 from J, leaving 11 bases between them. Germline V CDR1 and CDR2: SGHTS, YDEGEE. CDR3 DNA sequence: TGTGCCAGCAGCTTGTTACCAACCATCTCTGGAAACACCATATATTTT. Residues: CASSLLPTISGNTIYF. The entire variable domain, with the rest obtained from reference TRBV5-8 and TRBJ1-3, is as follows: EAGVTQSPTHLIKTRGQQATLRCSPISGHTSVYWYQQALGLGLQFLLWYDEGEERNRGNFPPRFSGRQFPNYSSELNVNALELEDSALYLCASSLLPTISGNTIYFGEGSWLTVV.

This chain joins TRBV7-6 and TRBJ2-5; tentative D call: TRBD2 (7 bases). From germline, CDR1 is SGHVS and CDR2 FNYEAQ. Trimming removed 6 bases at V and 5 bases at J, with 19 bases between. The CDR3 totals 15 residues. The CDR3 spells CASRKGGARTETQYF. The CDR3 coding sequence is TGTGCCAGCAGGAAGGGGGGGGCCCGGACCGAGACCCAGTACTTC.

The rearrangement uses TRBV29-1 and TRBJ2-2; 8 bases line up with TRBD1. The CDR3 runs 13 residues. Germline assignment: CDR1 SQVTM and CDR2 ANQGSEA. V dropped 6 bases and J dropped 4; count of bases not matched to a gene: 4. CDR3 amino acids: CSVQGAFTGELFF. The DNA of the CDR3 is TGCAGCGTCCAGGGGGCTTTCACCGGGGAGCTGTTTTTT.

This chain joins TRBV10-1 and TRBJ2-3; a weak D match, TRBD1 (5 bases). Germline V lookup: CDR1 WNHNN, CDR2 SYGVQD (reference sequence). With 0 bases removed from V and 5 bases from J, the gap between germline ends came to 18 bases. The CDR3 runs to 17 residues. CDR3 region: CASSESSGARDVDTQYF. The DNA for the CDR3 is TGCGCCAGCAGTGAGTCGAGTGGGGCTAGGGATGTAGATACGCAGTATTTT.

The chain links TRBV5-4 to TRBJ2-7; 9 nucleotides agree with TRBD1. V was pared by 3 bases and J by 3 bases, with 4 bases of the junction left unmatched. This CDR3 comprises 14 residues. Germline V lookup: CDR1 SGHNT, CDR2 YYREEE (reference sequence). CDR3 in DNA: TGTGCCAGCAGCTCCAGACAGGGGGACTACGAGCAGTACTTC. It translates to CASSSRQGDYEQYF.

The V call is TRBV5-1, the J call TRBJ1-3; weak D call: TRBD1 (6 bases). Germline assignment: CDR1 SGHRS and CDR2 YFSETQ. Trimming stripped 2 bases from V and 0 bases from J, with 30 bases between. The CDR3 has 22 residues. CDR3 DNA sequence: TGCGCCAGCAGCTTAGCACCGGACAGCTTACTTTTAACTTCCTCCTCTGGAAACACCATATATTTT. It translates to CASSLAPDSLLLTSSSGNTIYF.

This clone was seen a single time. The chain has TRBV7-3 and TRBJ2-3; 9 bases agree with TRBD2. Germline-derived CDR1 and CDR2 are SGHTA and FQGTGA. The CDR3 spans 16 residues. V gave up 5 bases and J gave up 3 bases; unmatched junction bases: 9. DNA for the CDR3: TGTGCCAGCAGCCCCCCTGGCGGGGGGGGTACAGATACGCAGTATTTT. It translates to CASSPPGGGGTDTQYF.

This chain connects TRBV29-1 to TRBJ2-5; perhaps D is TRBD1 or TRBD2 (6 bases each). The germline V gene has CDR1 SQVTM and CDR2 ANQGSEA. V was clipped by 4 bases and J by 4 bases, with 13 bases between them. The CDR3 is 13 amino acids. The CDR3 is CSVAGAGRETQYF. CDR3 coding DNA: TGCAGCGTTGCGGGGGCAGGGCGAGAGACCCAGTACTTC.

The chain has TRBV25-1 and TRBJ2-7; maybe TRBD1 (5 bases). Deletions cut 5 bases from V and 6 bases from J, with 20 bases between. Germline assignment: CDR1 MGHDK and CDR2 SYGVNS. The CDR3 totals 15 residues. CDR3 DNA sequence: TGTGCCAGCAGTAAAGGGGCCTATTCCTCCCGCGAGCAGTACTTC. It translates to CASSKGAYSSREQYF.

The CDR3 sequence is CASSSGLYQETQYF. The CDR3 bases are TGCGCCAGCAGCTCGGGACTATACCAAGAGACCCAGTACTTC. The chain uses TRBV5-1 and TRBJ2-5; the match to TRBD2 covers 7 bases. This CDR3 spans 14 amino acids. V dropped 3 bases and J dropped 0; count of bases not matched to a gene: 2. Germline values: CDR1 SGHRS, CDR2 YFSETQ.

The chain combines TRBV4-3 with TRBJ2-6, with 7 nucleotides matching TRBD1. The CDR3 extends over 18 amino acids. Looked up from germline, CDR1 is LGHNA and CDR2 is YSLEER. Trimming at V came to 2 bases and at J to 0 bases, leaving 7 bases not matched to a gene. The CDR3 DNA reads TGCGCCAGCAGCCAACAAAGGACAGGCCTCTCTGGGGCCAACGTCCTGACTTTC. Translation: CASSQQRTGLSGANVLTF.

This rearrangement joins TRBV5-8 to TRBJ1-3; tentative D call: TRBD1 (5 bases). Germline V gene lookup returns CDR1 SGHTS and CDR2 YDEGEE. The CDR3 runs to 15 residues. The V gene lost 2 bases and the J gene lost 4 bases, with 13 bases spanning the gap. The CDR3 spells CASSLVGRAGNTIYF. The CDR3 nucleotides read TGTGCCAGCAGCTTAGTCGGCAGGGCCGGAAACACCATATATTTT.

The CDR3 coding sequence is TGTGCCAGCAGCCTCACCTTAGGCGAGCAGTACTTC. Amino acid sequence: CASSLTLGEQYF. This chain connects TRBV7-8 to TRBJ2-7; D unresolved. The CDR3 runs 12 residues. In germline, CDR1 is SGHVS, CDR2 FQNEAQ. Between the trimmed V and J ends, which lost 5 bases and 6 bases, there was a span of 11 bases.

CDR3 coding DNA: TGTGCCAGCAGCGCCTCCCCGGGACAGGCGACAGATACGCAGTATTTT. Protein product: CASSASPGQATDTQYF. The V gene is TRBV9, the J gene TRBJ2-3; the match to TRBD1 covers 8 bases. This CDR3 is built from 16 residues. Germline V CDR1 and CDR2: SGDLS, YYNGEE. Unmatched junction bases numbered 9, after V lost 3 bases and J lost 3 bases. The full variable domain, in which reference TRBV9 and TRBJ2-3 provide the parts outside the CDR3, is DSGVTQTPKHLITATGQRVTLRCSPRSGDLSVYWYQQSLDQGLQFLIQYYNGEERAKGNILERFSAQQFPDLHSELNLSSLELGDSALYFCASSASPGQATDTQYFGPGTRLTVL.